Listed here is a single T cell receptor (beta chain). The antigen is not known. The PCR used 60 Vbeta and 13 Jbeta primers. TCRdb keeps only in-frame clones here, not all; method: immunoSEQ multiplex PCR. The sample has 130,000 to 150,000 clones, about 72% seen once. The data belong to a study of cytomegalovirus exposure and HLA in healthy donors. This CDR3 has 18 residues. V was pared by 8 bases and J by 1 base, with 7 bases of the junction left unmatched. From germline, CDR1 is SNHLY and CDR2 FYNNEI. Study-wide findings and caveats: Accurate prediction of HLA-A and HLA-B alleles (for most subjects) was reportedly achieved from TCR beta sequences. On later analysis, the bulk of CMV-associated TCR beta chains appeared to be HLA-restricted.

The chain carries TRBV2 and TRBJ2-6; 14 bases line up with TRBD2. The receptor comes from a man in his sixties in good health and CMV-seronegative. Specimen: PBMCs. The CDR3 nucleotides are TGTGCCAGCGCTGGGACTAGCGGGAGACGGTCTGGGGCCAACGTCCTGACTTTC. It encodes CASAGTSGRRSGANVLTF.